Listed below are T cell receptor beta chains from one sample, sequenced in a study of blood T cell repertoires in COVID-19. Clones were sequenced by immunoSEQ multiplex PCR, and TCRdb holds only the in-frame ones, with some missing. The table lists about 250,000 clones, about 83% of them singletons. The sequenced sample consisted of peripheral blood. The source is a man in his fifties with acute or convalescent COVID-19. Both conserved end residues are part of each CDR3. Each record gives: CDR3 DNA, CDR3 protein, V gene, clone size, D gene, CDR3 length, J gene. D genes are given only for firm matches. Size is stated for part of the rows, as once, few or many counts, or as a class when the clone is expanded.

DNA: TGTGCCAGCAGGTACACTAGTCTGGCTTCGACCGAGCAGTACTTC
CDR3: CASRYTSLASTEQYF
V: TRBV27
size: -
D: -
length: 15
J: TRBJ2-7

DNA: TGTGCCAGCAGCTTGGGGCATGCAGGGTATCAGCCCCAGCATTTT
CDR3: CASSLGHAGYQPQHF
V: TRBV5-5
size: -
D: -
length: 15
J: TRBJ1-5

DNA: TGTGCCAGCAGCCCGTCGGGGGGTGGATACTACGAGCAGTACTTC
CDR3: CASSPSGGGYYEQYF
V: TRBV4-2
size: once
D: TRBD2
length: 15
J: TRBJ2-7

DNA: TGTGCCAGCAGACCCCAACAGAACACTGAAGCTTTCTTT
CDR3: CASRPQQNTEAFF
V: TRBV6-5
size: -
D: -
length: 13
J: TRBJ1-1

DNA: TGTGCCTGGAGTGTCATCGCAGGGGTGGAGACCCAGTACTTC
CDR3: CAWSVIAGVETQYF
V: TRBV30
size: -
D: -
length: 14
J: TRBJ2-5

DNA: TGTGCCAGTAGTCCGAGACAGGGGTCGAGCACAGATACGCAGTATTTT
CDR3: CASSPRQGSSTDTQYF
V: TRBV19
size: once
D: TRBD1
length: 16
J: TRBJ2-3

DNA: TGCAGTGCTAGTACCGGGACAGTGGGCTTGCACGAGCAGTACTTC
CDR3: CSASTGTVGLHEQYF
V: TRBV20-1
size: once
D: TRBD1
length: 15
J: TRBJ2-7

DNA: TGTGCCAGCAGCCCACAGGGGTTAAGCTCCTACGAGCAGTACTTC
CDR3: CASSPQGLSSYEQYF
V: TRBV11-3
size: -
D: TRBD1
length: 15
J: TRBJ2-7

DNA: TGTGCCAGCTCACCACCGACAGGGTCAACCTATGGCTACACCTTC
CDR3: CASSPPTGSTYGYTF
V: TRBV18
size: -
D: TRBD1
length: 15
J: TRBJ1-2

DNA: TGTGCCAGTAGTAGCGGGGGGGCCTGGGAGACCCAGTACTTC
CDR3: CASSSGGAWETQYF
V: TRBV19
size: -
D: TRBD2
length: 14
J: TRBJ2-5

DNA: TGCGCCAGCAGCTTGGGGGGACAGTTCGGAAACACCATATATTTT
CDR3: CASSLGGQFGNTIYF
V: TRBV5-1
size: few
D: TRBD1
length: 15
J: TRBJ1-3

DNA: TGTGCCTGCAACGGACAGGCCCGGGGGAACACTGAAGCTTTCTTT
CDR3: CACNGQARGNTEAFF
V: TRBV30
size: -
D: TRBD1
length: 15
J: TRBJ1-1

DNA: TGCGCCAGCAGCCGGGGGGGATCGAACACTGAAGCTTTCTTT
CDR3: CASSRGGSNTEAFF
V: TRBV5-1
size: -
D: -
length: 14
J: TRBJ1-1

DNA: TGCGCCAGCAGCCAAGAAGGGAACAGGGGTGGCTATGGCTACACCTTC
CDR3: CASSQEGNRGGYGYTF
V: TRBV4-1
size: -
D: TRBD1
length: 16
J: TRBJ1-2

DNA: TGCGCCAGCAGCGGACAGGGTCAGACGTCTGGGGCCAACGTCCTGACTTTC
CDR3: CASSGQGQTSGANVLTF
V: TRBV5-1
size: -
D: TRBD1
length: 17
J: TRBJ2-6

DNA: TGTGCCAGCAGCGGGGGGGCGCGTGGCTACACCTTC
CDR3: CASSGGARGYTF
V: TRBV6-4
size: -
D: -
length: 12
J: TRBJ1-2

DNA: TGTGCCAGCAGTGTGGAGGAGGATTCACCCCTCCACTTT
CDR3: CASSVEEDSPLHF
V: TRBV2
size: once
D: -
length: 13
J: TRBJ1-6

DNA: TGCGCCAGCAGCTCGGGGGGAAATCAGCCCCAGCATTTT
CDR3: CASSSGGNQPQHF
V: TRBV5-1
size: -
D: -
length: 13
J: TRBJ1-5

DNA: TGTGCCAGCAGCCAAGGAACGGACAGGCAACAGTATTTT
CDR3: CASSQGTDRQQYF
V: TRBV3-1/TRBV3-2
size: -
D: TRBD1
length: 13
J: TRBJ2-3

DNA: TGTGCCTGGAGCCTCGGTGCCAAAAACATTCAGTACTTC
CDR3: CAWSLGAKNIQYF
V: TRBV30
size: -
D: -
length: 13
J: TRBJ2-4

DNA: TGTGCCAGCAGTTTTCTAGCGGGAAACACCGGGGAGCTGTTTTTT
CDR3: CASSFLAGNTGELFF
V: TRBV27
size: -
D: TRBD2
length: 15
J: TRBJ2-2

DNA: TGTGCCATCAGTCAAAGCGTGACTAGGTCTCTTGGGAAGACCCAGTACTTC
CDR3: CAISQSVTRSLGKTQYF
V: TRBV10-3
size: -
D: -
length: 17
J: TRBJ2-5

DNA: TGTGCCAGCAAAGACAGGGTGTCAGATACGCAGTATTTT
CDR3: CASKDRVSDTQYF
V: TRBV2
size: -
D: TRBD1
length: 13
J: TRBJ2-3

DNA: TGTGCCAGCAGTTACCCATCAGGGATCCTCCTCCATCAGCCCCAGCATTTT
CDR3: CASSYPSGILLHQPQHF
V: TRBV6-2/TRBV6-3
size: few
D: -
length: 17
J: TRBJ1-5

DNA: TGTGCCAGCAGGGACCGGACTAGCCAAACCCAAGAGACCCAGTACTTC
CDR3: CASRDRTSQTQETQYF
V: TRBV6-6
size: -
D: TRBD2
length: 16
J: TRBJ2-5

DNA: TGTGCCAGCAGGGACGGGGGACTTCGCACAGATACGCAGTATTTT
CDR3: CASRDGGLRTDTQYF
V: TRBV11-3
size: -
D: -
length: 15
J: TRBJ2-3

DNA: TGTGCCAGTAGCCGAAGCGGGGGGGCCCCCTACGAGCAGTACTTC
CDR3: CASSRSGGAPYEQYF
V: TRBV19
size: -
D: TRBD2
length: 15
J: TRBJ2-7

DNA: TGTGCCAGTATCCGCGACAGGGACAACACTGAAGCTTTCTTT
CDR3: CASIRDRDNTEAFF
V: TRBV19
size: -
D: TRBD1
length: 14
J: TRBJ1-1

DNA: TGCGCCAGCAGTAGGGAGCCAGGGGGCTTGTACGAGCAGTACTTC
CDR3: CASSREPGGLYEQYF
V: TRBV5-1
size: -
D: TRBD1
length: 15
J: TRBJ2-7

DNA: TGTGCCATCAGTGATGGTGGGACAGGGGTTTCACCCCTCCACTTT
CDR3: CAISDGGTGVSPLHF
V: TRBV10-3
size: -
D: TRBD1
length: 15
J: TRBJ1-6

DNA: TGTGCCAGCAGCCAAAGAGGGAGCTCCTACAATGAGCAGTTCTTC
CDR3: CASSQRGSSYNEQFF
V: TRBV3-1/TRBV3-2
size: -
D: -
length: 15
J: TRBJ2-1

DNA: TGTGCCAGTTCGACATTTCATCTAAATAGCACAGATACGCAGTATTTT
CDR3: CASSTFHLNSTDTQYF
V: TRBV11-3
size: -
D: -
length: 16
J: TRBJ2-3

DNA: TGTGCCAGCAGCGTAGTGGGTAGCGAGGGCAATGAGCAGTTCTTC
CDR3: CASSVVGSEGNEQFF
V: TRBV9
size: once
D: -
length: 15
J: TRBJ2-1

DNA: TGTGCCAGCAGCATCTACAGGGGGCAGATGGCTTTCTTT
CDR3: CASSIYRGQMAFF
V: TRBV11-3
size: -
D: TRBD1
length: 13
J: TRBJ1-1

DNA: TGTGCCAGCAGTAGGAGTTTCGGCGGGGAGCTGTTTTTT
CDR3: CASSRSFGGELFF
V: TRBV28
size: -
D: -
length: 13
J: TRBJ2-2

DNA: TGTGCCAGCAGTCGACAGAGTAGCTACAATGAGCAGTTCTTC
CDR3: CASSRQSSYNEQFF
V: TRBV28
size: -
D: -
length: 14
J: TRBJ2-1

DNA: TGCAGTGCTAGTTACCAGAACTATGGCTACACCTTC
CDR3: CSASYQNYGYTF
V: TRBV20-1
size: -
D: -
length: 12
J: TRBJ1-2

DNA: TGTGCCAGCAGCTCTGGACAGGGGGCAGGGGACACAGATACGCAGTATTTT
CDR3: CASSSGQGAGDTDTQYF
V: TRBV7-9
size: few
D: TRBD1
length: 17
J: TRBJ2-3

DNA: TGTGCCAGTAGTTTCCAGTCGCGGGTCCACAATGAGCAGTTCTTC
CDR3: CASSFQSRVHNEQFF
V: TRBV19
size: once
D: -
length: 15
J: TRBJ2-1

DNA: TGTGCCAGCAAGACGACAGGGAGTCATCAGCCCCAGCATTTT
CDR3: CASKTTGSHQPQHF
V: TRBV6-5
size: -
D: TRBD1
length: 14
J: TRBJ1-5

DNA: TGCGCCAGCAGCTTGGTTTTTGGAGATAATTCACCCCTCCACTTT
CDR3: CASSLVFGDNSPLHF
V: TRBV5-1
size: -
D: -
length: 15
J: TRBJ1-6

DNA: TGCGCCAGCAGCTTGGGGGACAGGGGATGGAACACTGAAGCTTTCTTT
CDR3: CASSLGDRGWNTEAFF
V: TRBV5-1
size: -
D: TRBD1
length: 16
J: TRBJ1-1

DNA: TGTGCCAGCAGCGCCACAGGGGGCCTAGAGACCCAGTACTTC
CDR3: CASSATGGLETQYF
V: TRBV7-3
size: -
D: TRBD1
length: 14
J: TRBJ2-5

DNA: TGTGCCAGCAGTTACGGGACAACTGGAAACACCATATATTTT
CDR3: CASSYGTTGNTIYF
V: TRBV6-6
size: -
D: -
length: 14
J: TRBJ1-3

DNA: TGTGCCAGCAGCTTACGGGAGGAAGCGACAGATACGCAGTATTTT
CDR3: CASSLREEATDTQYF
V: TRBV5-4
size: -
D: TRBD2
length: 15
J: TRBJ2-3

DNA: TGTGCCAGCTCACCAGGAGCGGGAGGGTCCTACAATGAGCAGTTCTTC
CDR3: CASSPGAGGSYNEQFF
V: TRBV18
size: once
D: TRBD2
length: 16
J: TRBJ2-1

DNA: TGTGCCAGTAGTACGCGGACAGGGGTTGGTCAGCCCCAGCATTTT
CDR3: CASSTRTGVGQPQHF
V: TRBV19
size: -
D: TRBD1
length: 15
J: TRBJ1-5

DNA: TGTGCCAGCAGTTACACAGGGCCTAATCAGCCCCAGCATTTT
CDR3: CASSYTGPNQPQHF
V: TRBV27
size: -
D: -
length: 14
J: TRBJ1-5

DNA: TGCGCCAGCAGCTCTTCGACAGGGGCGAGTTACACTGAAGCTTTCTTT
CDR3: CASSSSTGASYTEAFF
V: TRBV5-1
size: -
D: TRBD1
length: 16
J: TRBJ1-1

DNA: TGTGCCAGCTCACCCGGCGGCAGGGTGGCGACTGAAGCTTTCTTT
CDR3: CASSPGGRVATEAFF
V: TRBV18
size: few
D: -
length: 15
J: TRBJ1-1

DNA: TGTGCCAGCAGCTTAACGGCAGGGGGAGACTACGAGCAGTACTTC
CDR3: CASSLTAGGDYEQYF
V: TRBV7-3
size: -
D: TRBD1
length: 15
J: TRBJ2-7

DNA: TGTGCCAGTAACCTGGGACAAAACACCGGGGAGCTGTTTTTT
CDR3: CASNLGQNTGELFF
V: TRBV19
size: few
D: -
length: 14
J: TRBJ2-2